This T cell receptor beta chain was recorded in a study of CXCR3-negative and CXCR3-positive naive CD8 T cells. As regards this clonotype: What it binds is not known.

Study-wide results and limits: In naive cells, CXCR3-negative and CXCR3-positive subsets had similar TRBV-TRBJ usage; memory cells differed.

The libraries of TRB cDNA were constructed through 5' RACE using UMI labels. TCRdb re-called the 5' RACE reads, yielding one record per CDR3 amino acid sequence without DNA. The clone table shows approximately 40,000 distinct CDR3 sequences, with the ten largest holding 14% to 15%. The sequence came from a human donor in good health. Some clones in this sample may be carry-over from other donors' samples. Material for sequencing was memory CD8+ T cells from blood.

The CDR3 loop reads CASSGGGGSTGELFF. The chain recombines TRBV25-1 with TRBJ2-2; TCRdb's D call, TRBD2, is unchecked because there is no DNA. The germline V gene has CDR1 MGHDK and CDR2 SYGVNS. This CDR3 has 15 residues.